Below are 8 T cell receptor beta chains sequenced from a single sample in a study of identical twins listed by TCRdb under 2016. Preparation of the library involved 5' RACE. The sequencing machine was an Illumina HiSeq 2000. The public sequencing data were trimmed at Q25 with fastp and processed into clonotypes with MiXCR by TCRdb, which kept only in-frame beta chains. Every entry covers one CDR3 protein and lists the most common genes and DNA from its rows. Within this sample are roughly 630,000 distinct CDR3 sequences, with about 7.6% of them counted one time only. Jointly, the top ten make up about 1.6% of the sample. In addition, the sample was reused for a study of yellow fever vaccine responses in identical twins.

The sequenced sample was PBMCs. The receptors originated from a woman between 18 and 29 years old in good health.

The CDR3 here is CAIRGTSGGYNEQFF. The DNA of the CDR3 is TGTGCCATCAGGGGGACTAGCGGGGGCTACAATGAGCAGTTCTTC. The V gene is TRBV10-3, the J gene TRBJ2-1; 14 bases agree with TRBD2. This CDR3 region has 15 residues. Germline V gene lookup returns CDR1 ENHRY and CDR2 SYGVKD. V trimming: 6 bases; J trimming: 3 bases; junction bases outside the gene matches: 1.

The table lists this clonotype with many counts. The rearrangement joins TRBV20-1 to TRBJ2-4, with D perhaps matching TRBD1 or TRBD2 (5 bases each). The CDR3 covers 16 residues. In germline, CDR1 is DFQATT, CDR2 SNEGSKA (reference sequence). V was pared by 5 bases and J by 0 bases, with 17 bases between. The CDR3: CSAPRTGALAKNIQYF. For the CDR3, the DNA is TGCAGTGCTCCCAGAACCGGGGCCCTAGCCAAAAACATTCAGTACTTC.

DNA of the CDR3: TGTGCCAGCAACAAGGGGGGCGCTACCTACGAGCAGTACTTC. It specifies CASNKGGATYEQYF. The chain employs TRBV6-1 and TRBJ2-7, with D perhaps TRBD1 or TRBD2 (6 bases each). Looked up from germline, CDR1 is MNHNS and CDR2 is SASEGT. The V end was cut by 7 bases, the J end by 2 bases, with 15 bases between. The CDR3 runs 14 residues.

V usage is TRBV4-2 and J usage is TRBJ1-6; D is unclear. Germline V gene data show CDR1 as LGHNA and CDR2 as YNFKEQ. This CDR3 has 13 amino acids. Trimming stripped 0 bases from V and 9 bases from J, with 6 bases between. The chain's CDR3 is CASSQDRPSPLHF. The CDR3 DNA reads TGTGCCAGCAGCCAAGATCGTCCTTCACCCCTCCACTTT.

This clonotype turned up a few times. The chain employs TRBV5-1 and TRBJ2-1, with 7 bases lining up with TRBD1. The CDR3 loop spans 14 amino acids. Unmatched junction bases numbered 5, after V lost 5 bases and J lost 3 bases. Looked up from germline, CDR1 is SGHRS and CDR2 is YFSETQ. The DNA of the CDR3 is TGCGCCAGCAGGCCCGGGACAGACTACAATGAGCAGTTCTTC. Residues: CASRPGTDYNEQFF.

This sequence joins TRBV6-1 and TRBJ2-5, with a tentative D call TRBD1 (6 bases). Trimming took off 4 bases at V and 5 bases at J, with 17 bases between the two ends. This CDR3 has 15 amino acids. Per germline, CDR1 MNHNS and CDR2 SASEGT. CDR3 amino acids: CASSGSKGGQETQYF. The DNA for the CDR3 is TGTGCCAGCAGTGGGTCGAAAGGGGGTCAGGAGACCCAGTACTTC.

The chain links TRBV7-8 to TRBJ2-7; D may correspond to TRBD1 or TRBD2 (6 bases each). V dropped 6 bases and J dropped 3 bases, with 18 bases sitting between them. This CDR3 spans 15 amino acids. Germline CDR1 is SGHVS and CDR2 is FQNEAQ. CDR3: CASRSGANNLYEQYV. CDR3 bases: TGTGCCAGCAGGTCGGGGGCCAACAACCTCTACGAGCAGTACGTC.

CDR3 DNA: TGTGCCAGCAGCGTAGGGGGCACCTTC. Protein product: CASSVGGTF. V gene TRBV9 combines with J gene TRBJ1-2; D gene unclear. Germline lookup yields CDR1 SGDLS and CDR2 YYNGEE. The CDR3 loop spans 9 amino acids. V gave up 0 bases and J gave up 13 bases, with 4 bases separating them.